This T cell receptor (beta chain) was documented in a study of T cell responses to AZD1222 COVID-19 vaccine. Findings and caveats of the study: Researchers took repertoire samples only after the peak T cell response had come. Spike-specific TCR breadth and depth rose after two AZD1222 doses.

Some clones are missing from TCRdb's copy, which holds only in-frame ones; the method was immunoSEQ multiplex PCR. Among roughly 140,000 clones listed, 82% were seen once. With regard to this clone: The target antigen is unknown.

The CDR3 consists of 12 residues. Trimming stripped 6 bases from V and 7 bases from J, with 12 bases between. Source: peripheral blood, taken on day 0 of MenACWY control vaccination. This chain joins TRBV12-3 or TRBV12-4 and TRBJ1-2; D may be TRBD1 (6 bases). The receptor was derived from an adult in good health. The CDR3 sequence: CASSHTGSGYTF. CDR3 DNA sequence: TGTGCCAGCAGCCACACAGGGAGTGGCTACACCTTC.